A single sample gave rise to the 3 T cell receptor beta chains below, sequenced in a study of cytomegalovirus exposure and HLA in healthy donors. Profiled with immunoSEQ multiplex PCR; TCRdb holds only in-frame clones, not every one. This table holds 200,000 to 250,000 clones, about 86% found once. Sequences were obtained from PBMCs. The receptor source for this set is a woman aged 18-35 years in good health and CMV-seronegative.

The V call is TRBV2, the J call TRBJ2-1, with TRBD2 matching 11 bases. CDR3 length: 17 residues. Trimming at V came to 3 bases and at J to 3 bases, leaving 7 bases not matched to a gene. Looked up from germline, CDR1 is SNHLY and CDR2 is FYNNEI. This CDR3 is CASSDVAGGIRYNEQFF. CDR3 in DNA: TGTGCCAGCAGTGATGTAGCGGGAGGGATCCGCTACAATGAGCAGTTCTTC.

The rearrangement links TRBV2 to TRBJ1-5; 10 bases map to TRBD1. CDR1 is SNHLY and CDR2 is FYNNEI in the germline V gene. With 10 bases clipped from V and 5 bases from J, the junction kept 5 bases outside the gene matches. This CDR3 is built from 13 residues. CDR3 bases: TGTGCCACCTCGGACAGGGGGGATCAGCCCCAGCATTTT. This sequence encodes CATSDRGDQPQHF.

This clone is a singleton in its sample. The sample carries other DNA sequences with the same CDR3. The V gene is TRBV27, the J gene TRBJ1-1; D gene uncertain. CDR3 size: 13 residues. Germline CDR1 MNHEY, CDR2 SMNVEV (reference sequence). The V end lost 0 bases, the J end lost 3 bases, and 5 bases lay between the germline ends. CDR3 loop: CASSLSGDTEAFF. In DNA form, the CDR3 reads TGTGCCAGCAGTTTATCTGGAGACACTGAAGCTTTCTTT.